This is a list of T cell receptor beta chains from one sample in a study of shared clonotypes between healthy human individuals. Measured with immunoSEQ multiplex PCR; TCRdb has only the in-frame clones, and not every one. Here the sample spans hundreds of thousands of clones, about 91% being singletons. The sample taken for sequencing was naive CD8+ T cells sorted from blood. These receptors all stem from a man aged 25-45 years in good health. CDR3s include the opening cysteine and the closing phenylalanine or tryptophan. A D gene is named only where the DNA matches it firmly. Expanded clones get a size class; other rows say once, few or many, or leave the size out.

v_call: TRBV14; clone_size: .; j_call: TRBJ2-7; d_call: TRBD1; cdr3_nt: TGTGCCAGCAGCCCCCCCGGTCGGCAGGGGGCCAACGAGCAGTACTTC; cdr3_aa: CASSPPGRQGANEQYF
v_call: TRBV6-6; clone_size: .; j_call: TRBJ2-2; d_call: .; cdr3_nt: TGTGCCAGCAGCTGGGCTGGGGAGCTGTTTTTT; cdr3_aa: CASSWAGELFF
v_call: TRBV7-6; clone_size: few; j_call: TRBJ1-1; d_call: TRBD1; cdr3_nt: TGTGCCAGCAGCACCCACCTTGGACAGGTCACTGAAGCTTTCTTT; cdr3_aa: CASSTHLGQVTEAFF
v_call: TRBV7-6; clone_size: once; j_call: TRBJ2-1; d_call: TRBD2; cdr3_nt: TGTGCCAGCAGCTATTCTAGCGGCACTAACCAATACAATGAGCAGTTCTTC; cdr3_aa: CASSYSSGTNQYNEQFF
v_call: TRBV25-1; clone_size: many; j_call: TRBJ2-7; d_call: TRBD2; cdr3_nt: TGTGCCAGCAGTGACAGTCTAGCGGCTCGGGGCGAGCAGTACTTC; cdr3_aa: CASSDSLAARGEQYF
v_call: TRBV28; clone_size: .; j_call: TRBJ2-6; d_call: TRBD1; cdr3_nt: TGTGCCACGTACAGGGGAAGCGCCTCTGGGGCCAACGTCCTGACTTTC; cdr3_aa: CATYRGSASGANVLTF
v_call: TRBV18; clone_size: .; j_call: TRBJ1-1; d_call: TRBD1; cdr3_nt: TGTGCCAGCTCACCTGACAGGGTAGGGACTGAAGCTTTCTTT; cdr3_aa: CASSPDRVGTEAFF
v_call: TRBV7-8; clone_size: .; j_call: TRBJ1-2; d_call: .; cdr3_nt: TGTGCCAGCAGCTTAGGGGCGGGGGGTAACTATGGCTACACCTTC; cdr3_aa: CASSLGAGGNYGYTF
v_call: TRBV27; clone_size: once; j_call: TRBJ2-1; d_call: TRBD2; cdr3_nt: TGTGCCAGCGGACTAGCGGGAATTTACAATGAGCAGTTCTTC; cdr3_aa: CASGLAGIYNEQFF
v_call: TRBV27; clone_size: .; j_call: TRBJ1-1; d_call: .; cdr3_nt: TGTGCCAGCAGTTTGGCGGGGTGGGCCATGAACACTGAAGCTTTCTTT; cdr3_aa: CASSLAGWAMNTEAFF
v_call: TRBV4-3; clone_size: .; j_call: TRBJ2-1; d_call: .; cdr3_nt: TGCGCCAGCAGCCAAGATCTAGGCGTAAACAATGAGCAGTTCTTC; cdr3_aa: CASSQDLGVNNEQFF
v_call: TRBV14; clone_size: .; j_call: TRBJ1-2; d_call: .; cdr3_nt: TGTGCCAGCAGCCAAGGGGGACATCACTCTCTAAACTATGGCTACACCTTC; cdr3_aa: CASSQGGHHSLNYGYTF
v_call: TRBV29-1; clone_size: .; j_call: TRBJ2-2; d_call: .; cdr3_nt: TGCAGCGTTCGAACAGGGACCGGGGAGCTGTTTTTT; cdr3_aa: CSVRTGTGELFF
v_call: TRBV27; clone_size: .; j_call: TRBJ1-4; d_call: TRBD1; cdr3_nt: TGTGCCAGCAGTCCCTTCGGGACAGGGGGTGAAAAACTGTTTTTT; cdr3_aa: CASSPFGTGGEKLFF
v_call: TRBV6-5; clone_size: .; j_call: TRBJ2-7; d_call: .; cdr3_nt: TGTGCCAGCAGTTTCTCGGGACAATCCCAGGAGCAGTACTTC; cdr3_aa: CASSFSGQSQEQYF
v_call: TRBV28; clone_size: .; j_call: TRBJ2-7; d_call: .; cdr3_nt: TGTGCCATTGTAGGGGGGGCTAACTCCTACGAGCAGTACTTC; cdr3_aa: CAIVGGANSYEQYF
v_call: TRBV7-9; clone_size: .; j_call: TRBJ2-3; d_call: .; cdr3_nt: TGTGCCAGCAGCTTGCAGGGGGATACGCAGTATTTT; cdr3_aa: CASSLQGDTQYF
v_call: TRBV5-1; clone_size: .; j_call: TRBJ2-5; d_call: TRBD2; cdr3_nt: TGCGCCAGCAGCTTCCGGACTAGCGGGAGTAGGTATTCGTCCCAAGAGACCCAGTACTTC; cdr3_aa: CASSFRTSGSRYSSQETQYF
v_call: TRBV27; clone_size: .; j_call: TRBJ1-2; d_call: TRBD1; cdr3_nt: TGTGCCAGCAGTTTAGCGACAGGGGGGATATACACCTTC; cdr3_aa: CASSLATGGIYTF
v_call: TRBV27; clone_size: .; j_call: TRBJ2-7; d_call: TRBD2; cdr3_nt: TGTGCCAGCAGTTCGGCTAGCGGGTATTACGAGCAGTACTTC; cdr3_aa: CASSSASGYYEQYF
v_call: TRBV28; clone_size: .; j_call: TRBJ2-7; d_call: .; cdr3_nt: TGTGCCAGCAGTTTAATTGGGATCCACGAGCAGTACTTC; cdr3_aa: CASSLIGIHEQYF
v_call: TRBV2; clone_size: .; j_call: TRBJ1-4; d_call: .; cdr3_nt: TGTGCCAGCAGTGAATCTGGGGGTTATGAAAAACTGTTTTTT; cdr3_aa: CASSESGGYEKLFF
v_call: TRBV9; clone_size: .; j_call: TRBJ2-7; d_call: .; cdr3_nt: TGTGCCAGCAGCGAATCCGGGACGCCAAGATACGAGCAGTACTTC; cdr3_aa: CASSESGTPRYEQYF
v_call: TRBV9; clone_size: .; j_call: TRBJ1-2; d_call: .; cdr3_nt: TGTGCCAGCAGCCTGGGGGCGGAGAACTATGGCTACACCTTC; cdr3_aa: CASSLGAENYGYTF
v_call: TRBV18; clone_size: .; j_call: TRBJ1-1; d_call: .; cdr3_nt: TGTGCCAGCTCACCCCTGGGGGGGCGTGGGATGAACACTGAAGCTTTCTTT; cdr3_aa: CASSPLGGRGMNTEAFF
v_call: TRBV27; clone_size: .; j_call: TRBJ2-2; d_call: TRBD1; cdr3_nt: TGTGCCAGCAGTTCCAGGGACAGCGACGGGGAGCTGTTTTTT; cdr3_aa: CASSSRDSDGELFF
v_call: TRBV13; clone_size: .; j_call: TRBJ2-2; d_call: .; cdr3_nt: TGTGCCAGCAGCTTAGTAGCCGGGGAGCTGTTTTTT; cdr3_aa: CASSLVAGELFF